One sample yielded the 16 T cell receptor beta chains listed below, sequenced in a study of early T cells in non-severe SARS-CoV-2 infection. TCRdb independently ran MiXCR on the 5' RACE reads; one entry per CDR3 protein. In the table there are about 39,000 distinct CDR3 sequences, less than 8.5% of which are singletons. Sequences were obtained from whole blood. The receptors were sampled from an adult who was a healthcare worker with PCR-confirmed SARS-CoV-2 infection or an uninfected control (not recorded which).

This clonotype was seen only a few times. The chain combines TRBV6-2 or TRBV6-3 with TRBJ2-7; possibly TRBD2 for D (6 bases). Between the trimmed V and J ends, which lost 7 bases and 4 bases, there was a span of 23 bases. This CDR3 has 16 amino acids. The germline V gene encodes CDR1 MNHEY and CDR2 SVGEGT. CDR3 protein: CASIPFPGLRGYEQYF. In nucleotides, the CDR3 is TGTGCCAGCATCCCATTTCCGGGACTCCGGGGATACGAGCAGTACTTC.

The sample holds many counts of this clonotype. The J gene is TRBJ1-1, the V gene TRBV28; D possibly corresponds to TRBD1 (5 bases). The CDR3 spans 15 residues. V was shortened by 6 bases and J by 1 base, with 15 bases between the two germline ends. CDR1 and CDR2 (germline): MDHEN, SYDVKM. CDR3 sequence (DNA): TGTGCCAGCAGACGTACACTCACAGGGAACACTGAAGCTTTCTTT. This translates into CASRRTLTGNTEAFF.

The CDR3 protein is CSLARSGQGYYNSPLHF. The CDR3 DNA reads TGCAGCCTTGCTAGATCCGGACAGGGTTACTATAATTCACCCCTCCACTTT. This chain uses TRBV20-1 with TRBJ1-6; 8 nucleotides line up with TRBD1. Per the germline V gene, CDR1 is DFQATT and CDR2 is SNEGSKA (reference sequence). The CDR3 has 17 amino acids.

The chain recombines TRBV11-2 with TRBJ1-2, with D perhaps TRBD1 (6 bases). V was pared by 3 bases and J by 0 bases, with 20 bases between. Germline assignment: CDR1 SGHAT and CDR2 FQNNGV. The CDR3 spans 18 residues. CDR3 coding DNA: TGTGCCAGCAGCTTGATACAAGGGGGACCCACGACTAACTATGGCTACACCTTC. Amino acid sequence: CASSLIQGGPTTNYGYTF.

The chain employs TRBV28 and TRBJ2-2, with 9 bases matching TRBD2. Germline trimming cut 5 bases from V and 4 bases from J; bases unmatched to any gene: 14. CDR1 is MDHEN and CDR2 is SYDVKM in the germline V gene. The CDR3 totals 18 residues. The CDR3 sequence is CASSTPTRGGAGTGELFF. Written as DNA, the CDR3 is TGTGCCAGCAGTACCCCGACGCGCGGGGGGGCGGGCACCGGGGAGCTGTTTTTT.

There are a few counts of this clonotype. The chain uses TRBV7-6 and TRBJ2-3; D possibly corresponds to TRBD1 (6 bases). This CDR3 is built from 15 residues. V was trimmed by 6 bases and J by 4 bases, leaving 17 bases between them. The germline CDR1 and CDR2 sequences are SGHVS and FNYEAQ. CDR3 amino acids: CASRLNRAGADTQYF. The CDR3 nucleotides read TGTGCCAGCAGGCTGAACAGGGCAGGGGCAGATACGCAGTATTTT. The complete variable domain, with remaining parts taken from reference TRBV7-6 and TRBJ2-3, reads GAGVSQSPRYKVTKRGQDVALRCDPISGHVSLYWYRQALGQGPEFLTYFNYEAQQDKSGLPNDRFSAERPEGSISTLTIQRTEQRDSAMYRCASRLNRAGADTQYFGPGTRLTVL.

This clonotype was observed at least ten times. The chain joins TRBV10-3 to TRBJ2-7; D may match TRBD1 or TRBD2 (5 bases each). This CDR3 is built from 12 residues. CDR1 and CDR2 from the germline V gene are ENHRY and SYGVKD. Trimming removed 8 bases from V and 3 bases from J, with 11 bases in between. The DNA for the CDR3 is TGTGCCATCGCGTCAGGGAGCTACGAGCAGTACTTC. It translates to CAIASGSYEQYF.

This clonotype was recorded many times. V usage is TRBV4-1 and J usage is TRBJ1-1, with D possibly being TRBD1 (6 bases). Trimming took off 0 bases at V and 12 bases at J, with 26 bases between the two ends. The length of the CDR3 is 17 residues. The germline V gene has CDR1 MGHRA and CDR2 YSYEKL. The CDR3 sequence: CASSQDKGGGHGPISFF. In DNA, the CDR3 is TGCGCCAGCAGCCAAGATAAGGGTGGGGGACACGGCCCCATCTCTTTCTTT.

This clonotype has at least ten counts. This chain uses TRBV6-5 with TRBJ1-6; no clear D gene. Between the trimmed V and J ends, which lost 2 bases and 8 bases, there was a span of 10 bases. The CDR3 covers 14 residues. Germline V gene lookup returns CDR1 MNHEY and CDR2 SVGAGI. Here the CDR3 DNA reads TGTGCCAGCAGTTACAGCTTCATGCATTCACCCCTCCACTTT. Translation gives CASSYSFMHSPLHF.

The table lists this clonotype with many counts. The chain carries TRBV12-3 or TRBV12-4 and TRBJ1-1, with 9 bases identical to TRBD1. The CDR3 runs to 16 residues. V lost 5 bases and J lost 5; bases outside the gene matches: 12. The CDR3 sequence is CASSRDRDIRRTEAFF. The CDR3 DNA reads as TGTGCCAGCAGTCGGGACAGGGATATAAGGAGAACTGAAGCTTTCTTT.

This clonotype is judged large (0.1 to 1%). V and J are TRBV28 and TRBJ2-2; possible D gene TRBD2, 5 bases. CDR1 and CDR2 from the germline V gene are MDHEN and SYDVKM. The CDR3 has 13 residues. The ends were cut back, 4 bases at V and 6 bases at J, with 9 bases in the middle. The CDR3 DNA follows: TGTGCCAGCAGTTCAAGAGGGTCCGGGGAGCTGTTTTTT. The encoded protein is CASSSRGSGELFF. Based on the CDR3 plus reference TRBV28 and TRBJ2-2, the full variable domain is DVKVTQSSRYLVKRTGEKVFLECVQDMDHENMFWYRQDPGLGLRLIYFSYDVKMKEKGDIPEGYSVSREKKERFSLILESASTNQTSMYLCASSSRGSGELFFGEGSRLTVL.

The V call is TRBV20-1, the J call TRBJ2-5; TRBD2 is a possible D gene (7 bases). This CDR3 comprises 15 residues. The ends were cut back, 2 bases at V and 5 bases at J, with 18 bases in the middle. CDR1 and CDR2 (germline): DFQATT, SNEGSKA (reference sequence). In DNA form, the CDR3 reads TGCAGTGCTAGATCCAAGGGGGGGGCGAGGGAGACCCAGTACTTC. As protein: CSARSKGGARETQYF.

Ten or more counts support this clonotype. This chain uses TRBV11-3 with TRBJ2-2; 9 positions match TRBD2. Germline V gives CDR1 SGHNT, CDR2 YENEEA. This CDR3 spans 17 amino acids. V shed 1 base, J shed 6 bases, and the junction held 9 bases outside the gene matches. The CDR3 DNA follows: TGTGCCAGCAGCTTAGGGATGACCAGCGGGGGGTCCGGGGAGCTGTTTTTT. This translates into CASSLGMTSGGSGELFF.

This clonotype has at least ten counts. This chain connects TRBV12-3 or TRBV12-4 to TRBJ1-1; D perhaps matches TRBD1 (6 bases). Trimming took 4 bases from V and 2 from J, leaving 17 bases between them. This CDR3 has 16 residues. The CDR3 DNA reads TGTGCCAGCAGTTACACAGGGAGCCTTGGAAACACTGAAGCTTTCTTT. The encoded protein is CASSYTGSLGNTEAFF.

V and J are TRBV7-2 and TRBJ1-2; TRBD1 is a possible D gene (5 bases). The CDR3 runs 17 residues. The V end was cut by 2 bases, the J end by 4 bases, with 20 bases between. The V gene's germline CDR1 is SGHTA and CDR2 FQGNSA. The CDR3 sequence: CASSLRGGGRIAYGYTF. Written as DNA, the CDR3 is TGTGCCAGCAGCTTAAGGGGCGGTGGACGAATCGCCTATGGCTACACCTTC. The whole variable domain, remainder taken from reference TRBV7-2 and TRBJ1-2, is GAGVSQSPSNKVTEKGKDVELRCDPISGHTALYWYRQSLGQGLEFLIYFQGNSAPDKSGLPSDRFSAERTGGSVSTLTIQRTQQEDSAVYLCASSLRGGGRIAYGYTFGSGTRLTVV.

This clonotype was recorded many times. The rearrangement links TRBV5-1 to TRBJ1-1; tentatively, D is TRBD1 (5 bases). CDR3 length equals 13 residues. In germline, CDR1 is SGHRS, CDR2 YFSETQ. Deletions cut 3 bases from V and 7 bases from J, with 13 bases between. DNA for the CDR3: TGCGCCAGCAGCTCACTGGGGGGGAATGAAGCTTTCTTT. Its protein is CASSSLGGNEAFF.